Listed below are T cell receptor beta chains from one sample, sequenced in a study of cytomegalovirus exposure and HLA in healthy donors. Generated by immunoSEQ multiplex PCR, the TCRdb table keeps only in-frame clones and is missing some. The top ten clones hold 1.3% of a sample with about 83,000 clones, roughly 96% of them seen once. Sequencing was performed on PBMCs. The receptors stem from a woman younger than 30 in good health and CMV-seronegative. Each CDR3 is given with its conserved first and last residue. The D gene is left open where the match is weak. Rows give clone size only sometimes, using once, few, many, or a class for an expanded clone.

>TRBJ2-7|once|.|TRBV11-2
TGTGCCAGCAGCTCATTAGTGGAGCAGTACTTC
CASSSLVEQYF
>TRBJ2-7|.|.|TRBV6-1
TGTGCCAGCAGTGAAGCCTATAATACAGCCCCTACAAAGCAGTACTTC
CASSEAYNTAPTKQYF
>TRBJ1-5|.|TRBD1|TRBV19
TGTGCCAGTAGTCACGGGGACAGACAGATTTTTAGCAATCAGCCCCAGCATTTT
CASSHGDRQIFSNQPQHF
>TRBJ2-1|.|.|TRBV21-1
TGTGCCAGCAGCAAAGCTCCCCTCGACTTCTACTCCTACAATGAGCAGTTCTTC
CASSKAPLDFYSYNEQFF
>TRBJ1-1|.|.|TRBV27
TGTGCCAGCAGTGGAACCGGACAGCGCGCTTTCTTT
CASSGTGQRAFF
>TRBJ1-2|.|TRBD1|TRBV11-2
TGTGCCAGCAGCCCAAGGACAGGGCATGGCTACACCTTC
CASSPRTGHGYTF
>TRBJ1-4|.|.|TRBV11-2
TGTGCCAGCAGCTTAGGGGCAGTTGAAAAACTGTTTTTT
CASSLGAVEKLFF
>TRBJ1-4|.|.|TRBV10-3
TGTGCCACCGGCGCGGGGTCTACGGAAAAACTGTTTTTT
CATGAGSTEKLFF
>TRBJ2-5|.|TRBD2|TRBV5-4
TGTGCCAGCACTTTGACGGGGGGATGGGGGGAGACCCAGTACTTC
CASTLTGGWGETQYF
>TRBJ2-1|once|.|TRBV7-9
TGTGCCAGCAGCTTAGTAGCGGTCTACAATGAGCAGTTCTTC
CASSLVAVYNEQFF
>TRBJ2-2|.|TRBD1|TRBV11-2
TGTGCCAGCAGCTTAGACACAGGGGTCCTGGCTTATACCGGGGAGCTGTTTTTT
CASSLDTGVLAYTGELFF